The present TCR beta chain was sequenced within a study of blood T cell repertoires in COVID-19. Only in-frame clones appear in the TCRdb table, and some are missing; sequencing was by immunoSEQ multiplex PCR. The data hold about 350,000 clones, with roughly nine tenths observed a single time. Enrolled through a virtual design, the participants were between roughly 18 and 95 years of age and came from 24 US areas. Which cohort a participant joined came from the clinical history participants gave. Recovered status in Cohort 3 required two negative PCRs, clearance, or symptom resolution. With 10 bases removed from V and 0 bases from J, the gap between germline ends came to 15 bases. There are 14 residues in the CDR3. Germline V gene data show CDR1 as SGHNT and CDR2 as YYREEE (reference sequence).

This chain links TRBV5-4 with TRBJ2-3; tentative D call: TRBD2 (6 bases). This sequence was found in a woman aged 30 to 39 who had recovered from COVID-19. Material: PBMCs or T cells enriched from blood (not recorded which). This CDR3 is CAARRGESTDTQYF. In nucleotides, the CDR3 is TGTGCCGCCCGGCGGGGTGAGAGCACAGATACGCAGTATTTT.